The clone carrying this T cell receptor beta chain was seen a handful of times. Assay used: immunoSEQ multiplex PCR; TCRdb lists only in-frame clones, some missing. The profile shows 600,000 to 900,000 clones, approximately 83% of them singletons. This record comes from a study of shared T cell receptors in the human thymus. The same sample was also studied in work on human thymus T cells.

Sequencing used thymocytes. The sequence was collected from a girl less than two years old with a congenital heart defect.

CDR3 nucleotide sequence: TGTGCCAGCAGCCCCGGACAGGTTGCCTTTTTTCCCAATGCCTCCGATGGCTACACCTTC. Its translation: CASSPGQVAFFPNASDGYTF. The V gene is TRBV9, the J gene TRBJ1-2; 7 nucleotides line up with TRBD1. The trim removed 4 bases at V and 6 bases at J, leaving 27 bases unmatched. There are 20 residues in the CDR3. Germline CDR1 SGDLS, CDR2 YYNGEE.